This T cell receptor (beta chain) was recovered during a study of blood T cell repertoires in COVID-19. Study in general: The United States, Italy and Spain provided the acute and convalescent COVID-19 samples.

Clones were read by immunoSEQ multiplex PCR, and TCRdb kept only the in-frame ones, dropping some. The table includes about 310,000 clones, around 90% detected once. CDR3 length equals 18 residues. Germline assignment: CDR1 LGHDT and CDR2 YNNKEL (reference sequence). After removal of 0 bases from V and 1 base from J, the junction contained 8 bases not matched to a gene. Sequenced sample: peripheral blood. The rearrangement links TRBV3-1 (or the pseudogene TRBV3-2) to TRBJ2-3; the match to TRBD2 covers 9 bases. The TCR was taken from a man aged 45-60 years with active or convalescent COVID-19. The CDR3 region is CASSQDGGSGGGTDTQYF. For the CDR3, the DNA is TGTGCCAGCAGCCAAGATGGAGGTAGCGGGGGCGGCACAGATACGCAGTATTTT.